This is a list of T cell receptor beta chains from one sample in a study of blood T cell repertoires in COVID-19. Libraries were prepared by immunoSEQ multiplex PCR; TCRdb keeps only in-frame clonotypes and omits some of them. The sample consists of roughly 230,000 clones, 75% to 85% of them appearing once. Input material: peripheral blood. These TCRs come from a woman aged 50 to 65 with acute or convalescent COVID-19. Each CDR3 is given without its conserved first and last residue.

>TRBJ1-1|12|TRBV7-9
ASSLVNMNTEAF
>TRBJ2-3|13|TRBV7-8
ASSLAGGSTDTQY
>TRBJ2-7|13|TRBV2
ASRAGQGFSYEQY
>TRBJ2-7|15|TRBV4-1
ASSQENGLAGAYEQY
>TRBJ2-1|13|TRBV28
ASSFDQASYNEQF
>TRBJ2-2|14|TRBV7-3
ASSPRAGGNTGELF
>TRBJ2-2|14|TRBV6-6
ASSKVKRGHGGELF
>TRBJ1-4|12|TRBV4-3
ASSHGGTNEKLF
>TRBJ2-1|12|TRBV25-1
ASRIAGDRAEQF
>TRBJ1-5|13|TRBV19
ASLPINQGNQPQH
>TRBJ2-5|16|TRBV11-2
ASTPALAVRPYQETQY
>TRBJ1-1|12|TRBV6-2/TRBV6-3
ASSQTIGGTEAF
>TRBJ1-1|12|TRBV3-1/TRBV3-2
ASSHPQGNTEAF
>TRBJ1-6|14|TRBV4-2
ASSQALQGGNSPLH
>TRBJ2-1|12|TRBV24-1
ATSDLRGYNEQF
>TRBJ2-6|16|TRBV28
ASSPGLAGYSGANVLT
>TRBJ1-4|17|TRBV24-1
ATSGRETGIQGVNEKLF
>TRBJ2-1|13|TRBV9
ASSAFSGDYNEQF
>TRBJ1-3|17|TRBV6-1
ASSGRDRKLSYSGNTIY
>TRBJ2-5|13|TRBV6-2/TRBV6-3
ASSLLSLPVETQY
>TRBJ2-6|13|TRBV7-2
ASSSYGSGANVLT
>TRBJ2-3|12|TRBV19
ASRAGGAGDTQY
>TRBJ1-1|11|TRBV4-2
ASSPAGTGEAF
>TRBJ1-5|12|TRBV5-1
ASSRAGGNQPQH
>TRBJ2-1|14|TRBV18
ASSPPGGPPYNEQF
>TRBJ2-1|12|TRBV18
ASSLTSGYNEQF
>TRBJ2-7|11|TRBV7-8
ASGRTPSYEQY
>TRBJ1-5|12|TRBV30
AWSVPRDTQPQH
>TRBJ1-2|13|TRBV7-9
ASSPGGQTFYGYT
>TRBJ2-5|11|TRBV25-1
ASSRVLGETQY
>TRBJ1-4|11|TRBV6-5
ASTGTGVEKLF
>TRBJ1-1|10|TRBV12-3/TRBV12-4
ASKTKNTEAF
>TRBJ1-2|11|TRBV6-5
ASSRGGDYGYT
>TRBJ2-2|14|TRBV9
ASSVGSGGATGELF
>TRBJ2-7|12|TRBV20-1
SASNSGGAGEQY
>TRBJ2-2|14|TRBV24-1
ATSDQGRTSTGELF
>TRBJ2-2|11|TRBV7-2
ASTFRSTGELF
>TRBJ2-7|12|TRBV29-1
SVVIQGASYEQY
>TRBJ1-2|11|TRBV6-5
ASSYDSFYGYT
>TRBJ1-2|12|TRBV21-1
ASSKEAGYYGYT
>TRBJ2-2|12|TRBV11-3
ASSLGLNTGELF
>TRBJ2-7|12|TRBV6-6
ASGSRDTMHRQY
>TRBJ2-3|16|TRBV7-2
ASSLQGSSGGETDTQY
>TRBJ1-4|10|TRBV12-3/TRBV12-4
ASRSIDEKLF
>TRBJ2-5|10|TRBV29-1
SAGRQGETQY
>TRBJ2-3|14|TRBV7-2
ASSDRLAGSTDTQY
>TRBJ1-6|13|TRBV28
ASSLFAQGASPLH
>TRBJ1-5|15|TRBV27
ASRQFQGANGNQPQH
>TRBJ2-5|12|TRBV5-1
ASSSGTSRETQY
>TRBJ1-1|12|TRBV2
ASSEEAGEGEAF
>TRBJ2-4|11|TRBV2
ASNLARVDIQY
>TRBJ2-6|14|TRBV28
ASSYPGGLGANVLT
>TRBJ2-1|12|TRBV6-5
ASSQMQGFGEQF
>TRBJ1-1|13|TRBV11-2
ASSLAGAVNTEAF
>TRBJ2-5|11|TRBV28
ASLRGALGTQY
>TRBJ2-1|14|TRBV19
ASSIDRRRQQNEQF
>TRBJ2-7|12|TRBV9
ASSPTGGPYEQY
>TRBJ2-7|13|TRBV5-1
ASSSNGDISYEQY
>TRBJ1-2|9|TRBV24-1
ATSGGRGYT
>TRBJ2-5|14|TRBV28
ASSVDRGNERETQY